These 17 T cell receptor beta chains were sequenced from one sample in a study of blood T cell repertoires in COVID-19 (TCRdb year 2020). Library preparation was by the immunoSEQ multiplex PCR assay. The clones in this table, taken by TCRdb from immuneACCESS, are in-frame only. Not every clone is retained; where verified, under half of the shortfall comes from an unresolved V gene, and the cause of the rest is unknown. The sample data list 140,000 to 150,000 clones, and 84% of these were observed just once. In total, the top ten clones hold roughly 10% of the sample. Sequencing was carried out using peripheral blood. The receptors derive from a man aged 55 to 70 with active or convalescent COVID-19.

The V and J genes are TRBV10-2 and TRBJ1-3; D gene unclear. Deletions cut 8 bases from V and 2 bases from J, with 13 bases between. The CDR3 is made up of 14 amino acids. Per germline, CDR1 WSHSY and CDR2 SAAADI. For the CDR3, the DNA is TGCGCCAGCCGCTCGCAAGCCACTGGAAACACCATATATTTT. Protein sequence: CASRSQATGNTIYF.

This rearrangement joins TRBV6-2 or TRBV6-3 to TRBJ2-7; a weak D match, TRBD1 (6 bases). V lost 5 bases, J lost 0 bases, and 8 bases lay in between. This CDR3 is built from 13 residues. Looked up from germline, CDR1 is MNHEY and CDR2 is SVGEGT. The CDR3 region is CASSPRGSYEQYF. CDR3 coding DNA: TGTGCCAGCAGTCCCAGGGGCTCCTACGAGCAGTACTTC.

This clone appeared once. J is TRBJ2-2 and V is TRBV6-2 or TRBV6-3; 11 positions match TRBD2. This CDR3 has 16 amino acids. From germline, CDR1 is MNHEY and CDR2 SVGEGT. Unmatched junction bases numbered 4, after V lost 4 bases and J lost 3 bases. As DNA, the CDR3 is TGTGCCAGCAGTTCCCGGACTAGCGGGTACACCGGGGAGCTGTTTTTT. Translation: CASSSRTSGYTGELFF.

This clone was detected only once. The chain recombines TRBV18 with TRBJ1-1; no firm D call. Germline V CDR1 and CDR2: KGHSH, LQKENI. V was pared by 3 bases and J by 1 base, with 6 bases between. The CDR3 runs 13 residues. The CDR3 DNA is TGTGCCAGCTCACCTGTCAGGAACACTGAAGCTTTCTTT. Translation gives CASSPVRNTEAFF.

DNA for the CDR3: TGCGCCAGCAGCGACCAGGGACAAGCAACTGGAAACACCATATATTTT. Protein product: CASSDQGQATGNTIYF. The chain has TRBV10-1 and TRBJ1-3; the D gene is possibly TRBD1 (6 bases). CDR1 and CDR2 from the germline V gene are WNHNN and SYGVQD (reference sequence). The CDR3 is 16 amino acids. The ends were cut back, 6 bases at V and 2 bases at J, with 17 bases in the middle.

The rearrangement uses TRBV11-3 and TRBJ1-4; tentative D call: TRBD1 (6 bases). This CDR3 spans 12 amino acids. V lost 8 bases and J 5 bases, leaving 9 bases between the germline ends. Germline loops: CDR1 SGHNT, CDR2 YENEEA. The CDR3 DNA reads TGTGCCAGCGCAGGGGTAAATGAAAAACTGTTTTTT. It yields the protein CASAGVNEKLFF. Supplemented by reference TRBV11-3 and TRBJ1-4, the full variable domain reads EAGVVQSPRYKIIEKKQPVAFWCNPISGHNTLYWYLQNLGQGPELLIRYENEEAVDDSQLPKDRFSAERLKGVDSTLKIQPAELGDSAVYLCASAGVNEKLFFGSGTQLSVL.

V usage is TRBV6-5 and J usage is TRBJ1-2; the D is unclear. Trimming removed 4 bases at V and 5 bases at J, with 14 bases between. Germline loops: CDR1 MNHEY, CDR2 SVGAGI. CDR3 length: 14 amino acids. In nucleotides, the CDR3 is TGTGCCAGCAGTTTACCGTATGCGAGGTATGGCTACACCTTC. It specifies CASSLPYARYGYTF.

The V call is TRBV19, the J call TRBJ1-2; D not resolved. The CDR3 consists of 14 residues. CDR1 and CDR2 (germline): LNHDA, SQIVND (reference sequence). With 5 bases removed from V and 4 bases from J, the gap between germline ends came to 14 bases. The DNA for the CDR3 is TGTGCCAGTAGTCCTATTGAGAGAGTCTATGGCTACACCTTC. Its translation is CASSPIERVYGYTF.

The chain joins TRBV24-1 to TRBJ1-5; D is possibly TRBD1 (6 bases). The CDR3 covers 15 residues. Between the trimmed V and J ends, which lost 3 bases and 4 bases, there was a span of 12 bases. Germline V gives CDR1 KGHDR, CDR2 SFDVKD. CDR3 amino acids: CATSDARTGNQPQHF. The CDR3 nucleotides are TGTGCCACCAGTGATGCACGCACAGGGAATCAGCCCCAGCATTTT.

This clone was recorded a few times. This chain uses TRBV30 with TRBJ2-5, with a possible D match to TRBD1 (5 bases). Trimming removed 1 base at V and 5 bases at J, with 14 bases between. Germline CDR1 reads GTSNPN; CDR2 reads SVGIG (reference sequence). The CDR3 has 14 residues. CDR3 sequence (DNA): TGTGCCTGGAGTGCTCCCAGGGTAGGGGAGACCCAGTACTTC. Translation: CAWSAPRVGETQYF.

This clone came up once. This chain connects TRBV5-6 to TRBJ2-3; TRBD1 might be the D (5 bases). Germline-derived CDR1 and CDR2 are SGHDT and YYEEEE. The CDR3 covers 15 residues. V lost 1 base and J 2 bases, leaving 11 bases between the germline ends. This CDR3 reads CASSLFGQDTDTQYF. The CDR3 nucleotides are TGTGCCAGCAGCTTGTTCGGACAAGACACAGATACGCAGTATTTT.

V usage is TRBV5-8 and J usage is TRBJ2-5; 9 bases match TRBD1. CDR3 length: 16 residues. J lost 5 bases, V lost 4 bases, and 12 bases had no gene match. The germline gives CDR1 SGHTS, CDR2 YDEGEE. CDR3 region: CASSRPGQGPPETQYF. The CDR3 nucleotides are TGTGCCAGCAGCCGCCCGGGACAGGGCCCCCCGGAGACCCAGTACTTC. Drawing the rest from reference TRBV5-8 and TRBJ2-5, the complete variable domain is EAGVTQSPTHLIKTRGQQATLRCSPISGHTSVYWYQQALGLGLQFLLWYDEGEERNRGNFPPRFSGRQFPNYSSELNVNALELEDSALYLCASSRPGQGPPETQYFGPGTRLLVL.

This chain connects TRBV12-5 to TRBJ1-5; D remains unclear. Trimming shortened V by 4 bases and J by 0 bases, and 13 bases separated the two germline ends. This CDR3 region has 16 residues. CDR1 is LGHNT and CDR2 is FRNRAP in the germline V gene. This CDR3 is CASGYRLQASNQPQHF. CDR3 DNA: TGTGCTAGTGGTTATCGTCTCCAGGCTAGCAATCAGCCCCAGCATTTT.

The chain uses TRBV7-9 and TRBJ1-2; 7 nucleotides match TRBD1. The CDR3 totals 14 residues. Trimming took 6 bases from V and 6 from J; bases not matched to a gene: 10. CDR1 is SEHNR, CDR2 FQNEAQ, per germline (reference sequence). The CDR3 protein is CASRMTGKKDGYTF. CDR3 sequence (DNA): TGTGCCAGCAGGATGACAGGGAAAAAGGATGGCTACACCTTC.

The CDR3 sequence: CASSQEEGLEGYTF. The CDR3 coding sequence is TGTGCCAGCTCACAAGAGGAGGGTTTGGAGGGCTACACCTTC. J is TRBJ1-2 and V is TRBV18; D call uncertain. CDR1 KGHSH and CDR2 LQKENI come from the germline V gene. The V end was cut by 4 bases, the J end by 8 bases, with 17 bases between. This CDR3 has 14 residues. Variable domain in full (rest from reference TRBV18 and TRBJ1-2): NAGVMQNPRHLVRRRGQEARLRCSPMKGHSHVYWYRQLPEEGLKFMVYLQKENIIDESGMPKERFSAEFPKEGPSILRIQQVVRGDSAAYFCASSQEEGLEGYTFGSGTRLTVV.

The rearrangement uses TRBV7-2 and TRBJ2-2; D is uncertain. V lost 5 bases, J lost 1 base, and 5 bases lay in between. The CDR3 runs to 13 residues. Germline V gene sequence: CDR1 SGHTA, CDR2 FQGNSA. The CDR3 DNA follows: TGTGCCAGCAGCCCTAGGAACACCGGGGAGCTGTTTTTT. The encoded protein is CASSPRNTGELFF. The entire variable domain, with the rest obtained from reference TRBV7-2 and TRBJ2-2, is as follows: GAGVSQSPSNKVTEKGKDVELRCDPISGHTALYWYRQSLGQGLEFLIYFQGNSAPDKSGLPSDRFSAERTGGSVSTLTIQRTQQEDSAVYLCASSPRNTGELFFGEGSRLTVL.

The chain carries TRBV10-1 and TRBJ1-2, with D unclear. Germline V CDR1 and CDR2: WNHNN, SYGVQD (reference sequence). This CDR3 spans 13 amino acids. V lost 0 bases and J lost 7, with 9 bases in between. In DNA, the CDR3 is TGCGCCAGCAGTGAGTCGGCAGTCTCTGGCTACACCTTC. Its translation: CASSESAVSGYTF.